Below, 26 T cell receptor beta chains from the same sample are listed, as sequenced in a study of cytotoxic CD8 clonotypes in ibrutinib-treated CLL. Produced via immunoSEQ multiplex PCR; TCRdb's table is partial and in-frame only. This sample has 300,000 to 400,000 clones; 67% occur once, and the top ten carry roughly 6.3%. The sequencing used PBMCs, collected after 36 months of ibrutinib treatment. Receptors originate from a human donor with chronic lymphocytic leukemia.

CDR3: CASSPRLTMNTEAFF. The CDR3 nucleotides are TGTGCCAGCAGCCCGAGATTGACTATGAACACTGAAGCTTTCTTT. The rearrangement links TRBV7-2 to TRBJ1-1; D is undetermined. Looked up from germline, CDR1 is SGHTA and CDR2 is FQGNSA. The V end was cut by 5 bases, the J end by 0 bases, with 13 bases between. The CDR3 has 15 amino acids. Supplemented by reference TRBV7-2 and TRBJ1-1, the full variable domain reads GAGVSQSPSNKVTEKGKDVELRCDPISGHTALYWYRQSLGQGLEFLIYFQGNSAPDKSGLPSDRFSAERTGGSVSTLTIQRTQQEDSAVYLCASSPRLTMNTEAFFGQGTRLTVV.

The chain recombines TRBV18 with TRBJ1-2; 9 nucleotides line up with TRBD1. J lost 5 bases, V lost 5 bases, and 9 bases had no gene match. Looked up from germline, CDR1 is KGHSH and CDR2 is LQKENI. The CDR3 has 15 residues. The CDR3 DNA is TGTGCCAGCTCAACGAAACAGGGGGCTGATTATGGCTACACCTTC. This gives the protein CASSTKQGADYGYTF.

This chain joins TRBV4-1 and TRBJ2-3; D gene uncertain. V dropped 4 bases and J dropped 0 bases, with 11 bases sitting between them. CDR1 is MGHRA and CDR2 is YSYEKL in the germline V gene. The CDR3 is 15 residues long. The CDR3 coding sequence is TGCGCCAGCAGCCGACTCACAACTAGCACAGATACGCAGTATTTT. Residues: CASSRLTTSTDTQYF.

With respect to this clone: Additional DNA sequences in this sample encode the identical CDR3. The chain links TRBV6-5 to TRBJ2-1, with D possibly TRBD2 on 5 matching bases. V was cut by 0 bases and J by 4 bases, with 7 bases left in between. CDR1 is MNHEY, CDR2 SVGAGI, per germline. This CDR3 spans 14 amino acids. The CDR3 nucleotides are TGTGCCAGCAGTTACTCGACGGGATACAATGAGCAGTTCTTC. Amino acids: CASSYSTGYNEQFF.

In its sample, this clone was seen a few times. The V call is TRBV6-5, the J call TRBJ2-5, with TRBD2 as a possible D gene (5 bases). CDR1 and CDR2 (germline): MNHEY, SVGAGI. The CDR3 consists of 15 residues. Trimming took 5 bases from V and 5 from J, leaving 18 bases between them. The CDR3 bases are TGTGCCAGCAGTATAGCAAGTACCGGGAAGGAGACCCAGTACTTC. Amino acid sequence: CASSIASTGKETQYF.

The CDR3 region has the DNA TGTGCCAGCAGCCAACCGGGGGTTCAGCTGCAAGATACGCAGTATTTT. Protein sequence: CASSQPGVQLQDTQYF. This rearrangement joins TRBV5-5 to TRBJ2-3, with a weak D call TRBD2 (6 bases). The V end was cut by 4 bases, the J end by 5 bases, with 20 bases between. The germline V gene encodes CDR1 SGHKS and CDR2 YYEKEE (reference sequence). The CDR3 is made up of 16 amino acids.

The chain carries TRBV5-3 and TRBJ1-1; 9 positions match TRBD1. TRBV5-3 is placed among ORFs of uncertain function. This CDR3 has 16 residues. J was trimmed by 0 bases and V by 4 bases; bases with no gene match: 7. The CDR3 DNA reads as TGTGCCAGAAGCCCCGGGACAGGGAGCATGAACACTGAAGCTTTCTTT. Amino acids: CARSPGTGSMNTEAFF.

Of note for this clone: A read error may account for a junction end that differs from germline. The chain links TRBV29-1 to TRBJ2-5, with a possible D match to TRBD1 (5 bases). Germline CDR1 reads SQVTM; CDR2 reads ANQGSEA. The CDR3 length is 12 residues. CDR3 nucleotides: TGCAGCGTTCATAGACAGAAAGAGGCCCAGTACTTC. It is translated as CSVHRQKEAQYF.

The sample holds one count of this clone. This chain uses TRBV19 with TRBJ1-2; 9 bases map to TRBD1. The germline CDR1 and CDR2 sequences are LNHDA and SQIVND (reference sequence). The ends lost 9 bases at V and 5 bases at J; junction bases unmatched: 10. The CDR3 has 14 residues. CDR3 region: CASSLGQGHYGYTF. CDR3 bases: TGTGCCAGCTCCCTGGGACAGGGTCATTATGGCTACACCTTC.

This chain uses TRBV7-8 with TRBJ2-3; TRBD1 aligns across 9 bases. CDR1 and CDR2 (germline): SGHVS, FQNEAQ. V lost 5 bases to trimming and J lost 3 bases; unmatched junction nucleotides: 6. The CDR3 has 15 residues. CDR3 sequence (DNA): TGTGCCAGCAGCCTCGGACAGGGGATGACAGATACGCAGTATTTT. It codes for CASSLGQGMTDTQYF.

V usage is TRBV4-1 and J usage is TRBJ2-2; 7 nucleotides align to TRBD1. The germline gives CDR1 MGHRA, CDR2 YSYEKL. With V trimmed by 2 bases and J by 6 bases, 12 bases remained unmatched. The CDR3 is 17 amino acids. CDR3 protein: CASSQRLTEGAAGELFF. Here the CDR3 DNA reads TGCGCCAGCAGCCAACGACTGACAGAGGGGGCGGCCGGGGAGCTGTTTTTT.

This rearrangement joins TRBV6-1 to TRBJ1-6; D call uncertain. There are 12 residues in the CDR3. Trimming removed 8 bases at V and 10 bases at J, with 12 bases between. CDR1 and CDR2 (germline): MNHNS, SASEGT. The CDR3 nucleotides are TGTGCCAGCTGCCTTTTCGGGTCACCCCTCCACTTT. Translated: CASCLFGSPLHF.

The V and J genes are TRBV5-1 and TRBJ1-2; tentatively, D is TRBD1 (6 bases). The CDR3 length is 15 residues. V was pared by 5 bases and J by 3 bases, with 17 bases between. CDR1 and CDR2 (germline): SGHRS, YFSETQ. In nucleotides, the CDR3 is TGCGCCAGCAGGGAGTGGGGACAACAGGACTATGGCTACACCTTC. Translation gives CASREWGQQDYGYTF. The whole variable domain, remainder taken from reference TRBV5-1 and TRBJ1-2, is KAGVTQTPRYLIKTRGQQVTLSCSPISGHRSVSWYQQTPGQGLQFLFEYFSETQRNKGNFPGRFSGRQFSNSRSEMNVSTLELGDSALYLCASREWGQQDYGYTFGSGTRLTVV.

This chain joins TRBV6-1 and TRBJ1-1, with D uncertain. The V end lost 8 bases, the J end lost 11 bases, and 15 bases lay between the germline ends. CDR1 MNHNS and CDR2 SASEGT come from the germline V gene. CDR3 size: 11 residues. This CDR3 is CASPLEGRAFF. The CDR3 DNA follows: TGTGCCAGCCCCCTGGAGGGTCGCGCTTTCTTT.

This clone was seen a few times. The gene calls are TRBV4-1 and TRBJ1-6; no clear D gene. Trimming shortened V by 0 bases and J by 8 bases, and 5 bases separated the two germline ends. CDR1 and CDR2 from the germline V gene are MGHRA and YSYEKL. The CDR3 covers 13 residues. CDR3 in DNA: TGCGCCAGCAGCCAAGAGGTGCATTCACCCCTCCACTTT. As protein: CASSQEVHSPLHF.

There are a few counts of this clone. Other DNA sequences in the sample encode the same CDR3. V gene TRBV14 combines with J gene TRBJ1-2, with D possibly being TRBD1 (5 bases). This CDR3 comprises 13 residues. Trimming shortened V by 4 bases and J by 3 bases, and 9 bases separated the two germline ends. Germline V CDR1 and CDR2: SGHDN, FVKESK. The CDR3 DNA is TGTGCCAGCAGCCCGGGGACCGACTATGGCTACACCTTC. Translated: CASSPGTDYGYTF.

The rearrangement links TRBV18 to TRBJ2-7; D perhaps matches TRBD2 (6 bases). The CDR3 is made up of 16 amino acids. Trimming pared 3 bases from V and 6 bases from J, leaving 21 bases between. Germline-derived CDR1 and CDR2 are KGHSH and LQKENI. The CDR3 sequence is CASSPLAAGIPSEQYF. The CDR3 region has the DNA TGTGCCAGCTCACCGTTAGCGGCAGGGATCCCTAGCGAGCAGTACTTC.

The chain has TRBV14 and TRBJ2-2; 8 bases are shared with TRBD1. The V gene's germline CDR1 is SGHDN and CDR2 FVKESK. CDR3 length: 15 residues. The junction had 3 bases not matched to a gene; V was cut back by 3 bases and J by 3 bases. This CDR3 reads CASSQDRVHTGELFF. In nucleotides, the CDR3 is TGTGCCAGCAGCCAGGACAGGGTTCACACCGGGGAGCTGTTTTTT.

This chain links TRBV29-1 with TRBJ1-3, with D possibly TRBD1 on 5 matching bases. CDR1 and CDR2 from the germline V gene are SQVTM and ANQGSEA. Trimming shortened V by 6 bases and J by 7 bases, and 16 bases separated the two germline ends. The CDR3 has 13 residues. The DNA for the CDR3 is TGCAGCGTCTCCGCAGGGAGATGGAACACCATATATTTT. Residues: CSVSAGRWNTIYF.

V gene TRBV12-5 combines with J gene TRBJ1-1; D gene uncertain. The germline gives CDR1 LGHNT, CDR2 FRNRAP. V was cut by 4 bases and J by 8 bases, with 17 bases left in between. This CDR3 has 14 amino acids. This chain's CDR3 is CASGSDYPDAEAFF. CDR3 in DNA: TGTGCTAGTGGTTCCGATTACCCGGACGCGGAAGCTTTCTTT.

This rearrangement joins TRBV19 to TRBJ1-2; TRBD1 matches at 7 bases. Germline CDR1 is LNHDA and CDR2 is SQIVND (reference sequence). The CDR3 loop spans 16 amino acids. The ends lost 3 bases at V and 3 bases at J; junction bases unmatched: 10. CDR3 protein: CASSIDSGTVHYGYTF. The CDR3 DNA is TGTGCCAGTAGTATCGACTCGGGGACAGTCCACTATGGCTACACCTTC.

The J gene is TRBJ2-3, the V gene TRBV18; 10 bases are a match to TRBD2. The junction had 4 bases not matched to a gene; V was cut back by 2 bases and J by 5 bases. The germline gives CDR1 KGHSH, CDR2 LQKENI. The CDR3 length is 15 residues. CDR3 loop: CASSPTLAGEDTQYF. The CDR3 DNA follows: TGTGCCAGCTCACCAACCCTAGCGGGAGAAGATACGCAGTATTTT. Full variable domain (rest looked up from reference TRBV18 and TRBJ2-3): NAGVMQNPRHLVRRRGQEARLRCSPMKGHSHVYWYRQLPEEGLKFMVYLQKENIIDESGMPKERFSAEFPKEGPSILRIQQVVRGDSAAYFCASSPTLAGEDTQYFGPGTRLTVL.

This clone turned up a few times. The chain has TRBV6-5 and TRBJ2-1; TRBD2 might be the D (7 bases). Germline-derived CDR1 and CDR2 are MNHEY and SVGAGI. CDR3 size: 15 residues. V shed 0 bases and J shed 9 bases, with 15 bases lying between them. CDR3 DNA: TGTGCCAGCAGTTACTCGGGGGGGGCCAAGGGTGAGCAGTTCTTC. It yields the protein CASSYSGGAKGEQFF.

This clone showed up just a few times. This chain connects TRBV5-4 to TRBJ1-2, with D perhaps TRBD1 (5 bases). Trimming removed 5 bases at V and 3 bases at J, with 17 bases between. In germline, CDR1 is SGHNT, CDR2 YYREEE (reference sequence). The CDR3 spans 15 residues. DNA for the CDR3: TGTGCCAGCAGAACCGGGACCTCGACATACTATGGCTACACCTTC. It encodes CASRTGTSTYYGYTF.

V is TRBV18 and J is TRBJ2-1; 9 nucleotides match TRBD1. CDR3 size: 13 residues. The V and J ends lost 6 bases and 9 bases, in that order; junction bases with no gene match: 6. CDR1 KGHSH and CDR2 LQKENI come from the germline V gene. CDR3 coding DNA: TGTGCCAGCTCGCGGGACAGGGACGGTGAGCAGTTCTTC. This encodes CASSRDRDGEQFF.

The V and J genes are TRBV7-2 and TRBJ2-3, with no clear D. This CDR3 comprises 15 residues. Trimming shortened V by 3 bases and J by 1 base, and 11 bases separated the two germline ends. Per germline, CDR1 SGHTA and CDR2 FQGNSA. The CDR3 coding sequence is TGTGCCAGCAGCTTGCCGCTATTGGGCACAGATACGCAGTATTTT. Its protein is CASSLPLLGTDTQYF. The entire variable domain, with the rest obtained from reference TRBV7-2 and TRBJ2-3, is as follows: GAGVSQSPSNKVTEKGKDVELRCDPISGHTALYWYRQSLGQGLEFLIYFQGNSAPDKSGLPSDRFSAERTGGSVSTLTIQRTQQEDSAVYLCASSLPLLGTDTQYFGPGTRLTVL.